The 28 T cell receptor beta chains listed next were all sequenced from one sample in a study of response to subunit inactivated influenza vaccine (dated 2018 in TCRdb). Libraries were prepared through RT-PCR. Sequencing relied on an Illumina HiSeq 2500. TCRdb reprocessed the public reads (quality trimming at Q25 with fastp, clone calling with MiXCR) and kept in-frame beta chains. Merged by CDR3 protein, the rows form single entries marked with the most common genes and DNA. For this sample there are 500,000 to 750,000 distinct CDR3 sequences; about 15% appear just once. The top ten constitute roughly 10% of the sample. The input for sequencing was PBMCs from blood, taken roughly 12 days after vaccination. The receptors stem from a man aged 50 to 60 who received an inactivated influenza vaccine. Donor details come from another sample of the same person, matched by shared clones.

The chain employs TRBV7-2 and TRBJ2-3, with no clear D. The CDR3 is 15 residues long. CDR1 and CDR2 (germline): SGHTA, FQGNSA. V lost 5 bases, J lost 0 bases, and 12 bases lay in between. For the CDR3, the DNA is TGTGCCAGCAGCCCACCCCCGGGTAGCACAGATACGCAGTATTTT. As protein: CASSPPPGSTDTQYF.

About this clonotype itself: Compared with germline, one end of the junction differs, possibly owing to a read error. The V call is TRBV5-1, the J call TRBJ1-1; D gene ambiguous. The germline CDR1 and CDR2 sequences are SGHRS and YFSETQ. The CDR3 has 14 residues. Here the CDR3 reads CASSLNLGRTEAIF. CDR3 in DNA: TGCGCCAGCAGCTTGAATTTAGGGCGGACTGAAGCTATCTTT.

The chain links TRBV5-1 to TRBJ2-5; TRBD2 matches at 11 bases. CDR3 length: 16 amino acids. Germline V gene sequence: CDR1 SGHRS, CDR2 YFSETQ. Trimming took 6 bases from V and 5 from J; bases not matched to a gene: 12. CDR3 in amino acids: CASTLLASGRMETQYF. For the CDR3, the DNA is TGCGCCAGCACCCTCTTGGCTAGCGGGAGGATGGAGACCCAGTACTTC. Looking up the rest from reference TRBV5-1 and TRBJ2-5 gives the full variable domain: KAGVTQTPRYLIKTRGQQVTLSCSPISGHRSVSWYQQTPGQGLQFLFEYFSETQRNKGNFPGRFSGRQFSNSRSEMNVSTLELGDSALYLCASTLLASGRMETQYFGPGTRLLVL.

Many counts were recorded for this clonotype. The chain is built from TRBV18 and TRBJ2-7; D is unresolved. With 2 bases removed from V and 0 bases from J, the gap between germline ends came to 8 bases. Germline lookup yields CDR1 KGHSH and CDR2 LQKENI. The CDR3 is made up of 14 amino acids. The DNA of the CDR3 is TGTGCCAGCTCACCAGGGCCACTCTCCTACGAGCAGTACTTC. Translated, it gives CASSPGPLSYEQYF. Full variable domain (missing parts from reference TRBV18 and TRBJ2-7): NAGVMQNPRHLVRRRGQEARLRCSPMKGHSHVYWYRQLPEEGLKFMVYLQKENIIDESGMPKERFSAEFPKEGPSILRIQQVVRGDSAAYFCASSPGPLSYEQYFGPGTRLTVT.

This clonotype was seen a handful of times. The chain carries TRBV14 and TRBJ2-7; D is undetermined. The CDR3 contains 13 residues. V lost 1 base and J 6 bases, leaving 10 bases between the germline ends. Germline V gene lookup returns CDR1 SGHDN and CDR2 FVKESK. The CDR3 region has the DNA TGTGCCAGCAGCCAAGCGAGGACGATCGAGCAGTACTTC. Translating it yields CASSQARTIEQYF.

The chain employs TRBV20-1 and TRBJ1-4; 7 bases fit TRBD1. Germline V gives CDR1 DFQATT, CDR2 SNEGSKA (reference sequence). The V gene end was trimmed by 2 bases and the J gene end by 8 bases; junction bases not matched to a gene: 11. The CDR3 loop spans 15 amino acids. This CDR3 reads CSARQGGSTREKLFF. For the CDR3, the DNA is TGCAGTGCTAGACAGGGGGGGTCGACTCGCGAAAAACTGTTTTTT.

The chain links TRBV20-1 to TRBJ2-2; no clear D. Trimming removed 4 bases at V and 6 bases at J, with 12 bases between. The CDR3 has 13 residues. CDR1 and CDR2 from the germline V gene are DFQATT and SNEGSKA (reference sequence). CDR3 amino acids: CSATPPGPGELFF. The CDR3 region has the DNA TGCAGTGCTACCCCCCCCGGCCCCGGGGAGCTGTTTTTT.

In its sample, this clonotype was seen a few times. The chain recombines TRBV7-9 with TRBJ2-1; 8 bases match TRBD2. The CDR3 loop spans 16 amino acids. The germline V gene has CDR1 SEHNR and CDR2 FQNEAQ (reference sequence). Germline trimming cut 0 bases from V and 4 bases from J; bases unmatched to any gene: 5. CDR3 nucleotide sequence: TGTGCCAGCAGCTTAGCGCAACTAGCGGATTACAATGAGCAGTTCTTC. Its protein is CASSLAQLADYNEQFF. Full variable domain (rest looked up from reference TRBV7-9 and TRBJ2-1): DTGVSQNPRHKITKRGQNVTFRCDPISEHNRLYWYRQTLGQGPEFLTYFQNEAQLEKSRLLSDRFSAERPKGSFSTLEIQRTEQGDSAMYLCASSLAQLADYNEQFFGPGTRLTVL.

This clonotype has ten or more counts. CDR3 DNA sequence: TGTGCCAGCAGCTCGGAGCGGGTGGGGTGGCGTGAGCAGTTCTTC. Translated: CASSSERVGWREQFF. J is TRBJ2-1 and V is TRBV5-6; D perhaps matches TRBD2 (6 bases). Between the trimmed V and J ends, which lost 3 bases and 9 bases, there was a span of 19 bases. Germline V gene data show CDR1 as SGHDT and CDR2 as YYEEEE. The CDR3 is 15 residues long.

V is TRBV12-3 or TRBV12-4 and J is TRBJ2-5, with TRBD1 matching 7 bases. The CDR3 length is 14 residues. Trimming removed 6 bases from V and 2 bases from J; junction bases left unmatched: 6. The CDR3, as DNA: TGTGCCAGCAGAAAGGGACAGCTTCAAGAGACCCAGTACTTC. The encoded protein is CASRKGQLQETQYF.

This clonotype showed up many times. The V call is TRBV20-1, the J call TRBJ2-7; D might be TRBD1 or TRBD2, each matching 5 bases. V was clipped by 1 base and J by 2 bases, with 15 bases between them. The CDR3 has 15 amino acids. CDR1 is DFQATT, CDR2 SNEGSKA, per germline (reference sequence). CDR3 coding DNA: TGCAGTGCTAGAGCTCCGGGGCAGGCCACCTACGAGCAGTACTTC. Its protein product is CSARAPGQATYEQYF.

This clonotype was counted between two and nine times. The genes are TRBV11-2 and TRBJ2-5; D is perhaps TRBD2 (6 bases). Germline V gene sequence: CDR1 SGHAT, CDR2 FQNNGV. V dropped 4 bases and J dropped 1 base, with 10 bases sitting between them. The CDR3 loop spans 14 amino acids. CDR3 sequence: CASSYGTPQETQYF. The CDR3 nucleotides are TGTGCCAGCAGCTACGGGACTCCCCAAGAGACCCAGTACTTC. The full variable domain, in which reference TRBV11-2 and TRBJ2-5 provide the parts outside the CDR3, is EAGVAQSPRYKIIEKRQSVAFWCNPISGHATLYWYQQILGQGPKLLIQFQNNGVVDDSQLPKDRFSAERLKGVDSTLKIQPAKLEDSAVYLCASSYGTPQETQYFGPGTRLLVL.

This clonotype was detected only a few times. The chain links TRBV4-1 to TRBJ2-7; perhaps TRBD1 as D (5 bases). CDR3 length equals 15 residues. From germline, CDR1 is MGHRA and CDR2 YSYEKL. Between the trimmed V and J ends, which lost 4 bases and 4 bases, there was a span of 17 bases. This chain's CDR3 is CASSRQIGVGYEQYF. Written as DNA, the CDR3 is TGCGCCAGCAGCCGACAGATAGGGGTGGGATACGAGCAGTACTTC.

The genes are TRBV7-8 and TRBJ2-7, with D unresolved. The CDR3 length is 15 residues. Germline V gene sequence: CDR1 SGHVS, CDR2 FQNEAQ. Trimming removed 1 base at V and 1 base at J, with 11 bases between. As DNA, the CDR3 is TGTGCCAGCAGCTTAGGTTTAGGGTGGTCCTACGAGCAGTACTTC. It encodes CASSLGLGWSYEQYF.

Here the CDR3 DNA reads TGTGCCAGCAGCCTTTCCTTAGGGGGACTTAACAATGAGCAGTTCTTC. Translated, it gives CASSLSLGGLNNEQFF. The chain uses TRBV9 and TRBJ2-1, with D tentatively TRBD1 or TRBD2 (6 bases each). The germline V gene encodes CDR1 SGDLS and CDR2 YYNGEE. Trimming shortened V by 4 bases and J by 5 bases, and 19 bases separated the two germline ends. The CDR3 spans 16 residues.

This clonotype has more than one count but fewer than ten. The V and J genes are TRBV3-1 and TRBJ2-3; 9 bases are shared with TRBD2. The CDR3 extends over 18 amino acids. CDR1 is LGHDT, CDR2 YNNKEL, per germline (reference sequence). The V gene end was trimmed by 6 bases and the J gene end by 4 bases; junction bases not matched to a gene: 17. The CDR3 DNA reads TGTGCCAGCAGTCCGGTACCCGGGACTAGCTCGGATCCAGATACGCAGTATTTT. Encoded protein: CASSPVPGTSSDPDTQYF.

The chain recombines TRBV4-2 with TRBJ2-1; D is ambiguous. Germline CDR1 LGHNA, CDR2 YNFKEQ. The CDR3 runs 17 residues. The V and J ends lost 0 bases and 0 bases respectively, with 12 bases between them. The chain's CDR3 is CASSQEPNTHSYNEQFF. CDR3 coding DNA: TGTGCCAGCAGCCAAGAACCAAACACCCACTCCTACAATGAGCAGTTCTTC.

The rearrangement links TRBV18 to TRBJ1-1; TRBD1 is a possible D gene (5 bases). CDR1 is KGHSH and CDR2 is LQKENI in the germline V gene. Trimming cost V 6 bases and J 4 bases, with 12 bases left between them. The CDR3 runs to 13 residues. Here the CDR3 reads CASSRSGPTEAFF. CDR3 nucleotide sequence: TGTGCCAGCTCCCGGTCGGGGCCCACTGAAGCTTTCTTT.

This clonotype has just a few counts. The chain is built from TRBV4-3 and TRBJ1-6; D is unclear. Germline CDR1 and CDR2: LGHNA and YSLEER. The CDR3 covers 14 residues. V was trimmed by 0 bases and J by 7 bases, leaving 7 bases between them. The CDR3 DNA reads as TGCGCCAGCAGCCAAGACAGAAAGAATTCACCCCTCCACTTT. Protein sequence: CASSQDRKNSPLHF.

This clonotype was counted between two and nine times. CDR3 bases: TGCGCCAGCAGCCTAACGGGGCAGTGGGATGAGCAGTTCTTC. It translates to CASSLTGQWDEQFF. J is TRBJ2-1 and V is TRBV5-1; tentatively, D is TRBD1 or TRBD2 (5 bases each). Germline V gene data show CDR1 as SGHRS and CDR2 as YFSETQ. This CDR3 has 14 amino acids. V lost 4 bases and J lost 8, with 16 bases in between.

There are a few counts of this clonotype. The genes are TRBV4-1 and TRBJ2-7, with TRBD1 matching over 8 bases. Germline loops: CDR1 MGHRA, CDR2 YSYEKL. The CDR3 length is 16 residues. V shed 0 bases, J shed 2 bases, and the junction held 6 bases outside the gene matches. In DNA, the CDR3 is TGCGCCAGCAGCCAAGATCCGGGGACAGGCACCTACGAGCAGTACTTC. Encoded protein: CASSQDPGTGTYEQYF.

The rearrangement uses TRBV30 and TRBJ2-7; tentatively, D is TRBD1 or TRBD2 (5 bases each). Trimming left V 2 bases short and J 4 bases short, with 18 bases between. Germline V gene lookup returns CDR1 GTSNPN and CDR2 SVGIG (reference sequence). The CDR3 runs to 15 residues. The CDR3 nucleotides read TGTGCCTGGAGTTTCTCAACGAGGGGAGTTTACGAGCAGTACTTC. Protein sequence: CAWSFSTRGVYEQYF.

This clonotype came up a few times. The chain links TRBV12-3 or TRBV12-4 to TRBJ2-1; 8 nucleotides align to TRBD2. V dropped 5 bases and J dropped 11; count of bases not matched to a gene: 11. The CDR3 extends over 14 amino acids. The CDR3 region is CASSRGLARVQQFF. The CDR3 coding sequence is TGTGCCAGCAGTCGCGGACTAGCTCGGGTTCAGCAGTTCTTC.

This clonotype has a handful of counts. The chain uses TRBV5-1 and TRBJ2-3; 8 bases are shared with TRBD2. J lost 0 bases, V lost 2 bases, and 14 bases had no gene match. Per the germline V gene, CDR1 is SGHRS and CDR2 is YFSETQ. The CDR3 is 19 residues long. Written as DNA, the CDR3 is TGCGCCAGCAGCTTCGGAGCGGGGGTACTTCTAACTAGCACAGATACGCAGTATTTT. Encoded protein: CASSFGAGVLLTSTDTQYF.

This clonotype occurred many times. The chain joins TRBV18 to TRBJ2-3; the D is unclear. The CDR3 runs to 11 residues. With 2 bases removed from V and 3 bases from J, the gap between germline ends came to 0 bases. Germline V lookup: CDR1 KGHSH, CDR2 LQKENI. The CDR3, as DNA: TGTGCCAGCTCACCAACAGATACGCAGTATTTT. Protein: CASSPTDTQYF.

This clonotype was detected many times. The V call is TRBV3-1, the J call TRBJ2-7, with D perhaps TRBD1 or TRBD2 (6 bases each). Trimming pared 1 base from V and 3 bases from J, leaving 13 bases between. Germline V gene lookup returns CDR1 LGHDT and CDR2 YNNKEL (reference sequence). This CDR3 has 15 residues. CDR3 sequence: CASSQGKGGYYEQYF. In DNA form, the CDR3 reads TGTGCCAGCAGCCAAGGCAAGGGGGGTTACTACGAGCAGTACTTC.

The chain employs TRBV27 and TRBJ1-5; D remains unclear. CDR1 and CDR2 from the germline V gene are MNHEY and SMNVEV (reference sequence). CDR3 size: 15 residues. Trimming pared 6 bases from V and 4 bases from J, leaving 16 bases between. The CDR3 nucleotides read TGTGCCAGCAGGCCGACCGCCACGAAAAATCAGCCCCAGCATTTT. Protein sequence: CASRPTATKNQPQHF.

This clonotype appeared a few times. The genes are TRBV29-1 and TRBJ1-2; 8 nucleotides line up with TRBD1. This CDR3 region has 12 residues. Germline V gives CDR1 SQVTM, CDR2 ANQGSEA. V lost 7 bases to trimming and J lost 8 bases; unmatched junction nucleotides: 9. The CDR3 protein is CSARTGPPGYTF. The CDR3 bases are TGCAGCGCTCGGACAGGGCCTCCGGGCTACACCTTC.